Below, one TCR beta chain is given with its context. Which antigen it targets is not known. The sample holds no much larger clone one base away, and base qualities are not on file. The entry originates in a study of OX40 agonist ivuxolimab in advanced cancers. In the study overall: Ivuxolimab, which targeted the costimulatory receptor OX40 (CD134), was an agonistic, fully human IgG2 monoclonal antibody. Intravenous ivuxolimab was administered to patients every 2 weeks at six dose levels: 0.01, 0.1, 0.3, 1.5, 3 and 10 mg/kg. Of the 50 or so patients in dose escalation, about 20 had hepatocellular carcinoma, about 15 had melanoma, 9 had renal cell carcinoma and 9 had head and neck cancer. The dose-escalation cohort was about 86% male with a mean age of approximately 60 years, ranging from roughly 23 to 85. Patients were allowed to have had prior anti-PD-1, anti-PD-L1 or anti-CTLA-4 therapy, and approximately 37% of the dose-escalation patients had been treated with checkpoint inhibitors. Three dose-escalation patients achieved partial responses, one with hepatocellular carcinoma and two with cutaneous melanoma. Peripheral TCRbeta sequencing was intended to test whether TCR sequence diversity was altered and clonal T-cell expansion was caused by ivuxolimab. The paper describes the monotherapy dose-escalation part (N of about 50 patients) of the phase I trial of ivuxolimab.

To sequence the TCRbeta CDR3 region, genomic DNA was isolated from the sorted cells. The immunoSEQ Assay was used to sequence the TCRbeta CDR3 regions. TCRdb mirrors the immuneACCESS table, restricted to in-frame sequences. Some clones are absent from its copies; in checked studies, under half trace to an unresolved V gene, and the reason for the others is unknown. The sample table contains under 95,000 clones; only one count was recorded for over 90% of them. The top ten clonotypes cover over 5% of the sample. There are 14 amino acids in the CDR3, from cysteine to phenylalanine inclusive. The entry retains the CDR3 DNA only, 42 bases that are in frame from base 1. Overall study results and their limits: On average, CD8+ T cells showed more expanded clones than CD4+ T cells after ivuxolimab. Low levels of normalized T-cell clonal expansion were also seen in some patients who did not respond. Which antigens the clonally expanded peripheral T cells were specific for was not determined. Partial responders in the 0.1-3.0 mg/kg groups had among the lowest normalized peripheral clonal expansion, especially among CD8+ T cells. At doses of 0.1 to 3.0 mg/kg, clonal expansion of both CD4+ and CD8+ T cells in blood was seen between baseline and week 6.

The trial excluded patients who had a history of autoimmune disease or who were on systemic immunosuppression. In every dose cohort, peripheral blood was drawn for TCR sequencing at baseline, cycle 4 day 1, and cycle 7 day 1. Samples were obtained from an open-label, multicenter, first-in-human phase I dose-escalation trial of ivuxolimab. Adults with locally advanced or metastatic head and neck squamous cell, hepatocellular, melanoma or renal cell carcinoma were enrolled in the trial. CD4+ and CD8+ T cells were sorted separately from peripheral blood before TCR sequencing. The receptor was derived from an adult with an advanced solid tumor such as melanoma, head and neck, liver or kidney cancer. The rearranged chain carries TRBV21-1 and TRBJ1-1. TRBV21-1 counts as a pseudogene. The source material was CD4+ or CD8+ T cells sorted from blood, sampled in a trial of the OX40 agonist ivuxolimab. CDR3 region: CASSKDPGYTEAFF. The DNA is as follows: TGTGCCAGCAGCAAGGACCCCGGATACACTGAAGCTTTCTTT.